This TCR beta chain was identified in a study of blood T cells in healthy people across ages. PCR was performed a second time for roughly 7 to 12 cycles using a sample-barcoded 5' primer and a J-beta primer mix. TCRdb recomputed calls from the 5' RACE reads with MiXCR, one row per CDR3 protein. The sample includes 780,000 or so distinct CDR3 sequences, approximately 25% of them seen just once. Regarding the study as a whole: A strong correlation was found between TCR beta diversity and the percentage of naive T cells. Those diversity estimates obtained from one million T cells were thought to be underestimates.

As regards this clonotype: Its matching antigen is unknown.

Trimming pared 3 bases from V and 2 bases from J, leaving 10 bases between. The CDR3 contains 14 residues. Per germline, CDR1 ENHRY and CDR2 SYGVKD. These data also featured in a second study, about T cells of mothers and their children. This second report adds: Once extracted, all RNA went into cDNA synthesis at approximately 1.6 ug per 15 ul. Related pairs of mothers and children showed slightly higher, non-significant overlap versus unrelated pairs.

Sequenced material: blood. This TCR was sampled from a boy younger than 18 in good health. The chain has TRBV10-3 and TRBJ2-5; a possible D gene is TRBD1 (6 bases). The CDR3 is CAISEDRNQETQYF. In DNA, the CDR3 is TGTGCCATCAGTGAAGACAGGAATCAAGAGACCCAGTACTTC.